One sample yielded the 5 T cell receptor beta chains listed below, sequenced in a study of T-cell memory formation after mild COVID-19. MiXCR, applied by TCRdb to the 5' RACE reads, yields one record per CDR3 protein. The sample records around 300,000 distinct CDR3 sequences, roughly 8.2% being singletons. Sequencing was performed on PBMCs or a T cell subset sorted from them (not recorded which). The receptors here all came from a man in his late teens or twenties who had mild COVID-19 (a few samples of this study predate the infection). Cell type and time point are not known.

The V call is TRBV19, the J call TRBJ1-1; D is unclear. Trimming took 6 bases from V and 1 from J, leaving 9 bases between them. The germline V gene encodes CDR1 LNHDA and CDR2 SQIVND (reference sequence). The CDR3 runs to 13 residues. The CDR3 loop reads CASRTQRNTEAFF. In nucleotides, the CDR3 is TGTGCCAGTAGAACCCAGCGGAACACTGAAGCTTTCTTT.

V gene TRBV5-1 combines with J gene TRBJ2-3, with D uncertain. This CDR3 spans 12 amino acids. Trimming took 3 bases from V and 4 from J, leaving 6 bases between them. The germline CDR1 and CDR2 sequences are SGHRS and YFSETQ. The CDR3, as DNA: TGCGCCAGCAGCTCGGACGCAGATACGCAGTATTTT. Amino acid sequence: CASSSDADTQYF.

Note on this clonotype: A much larger clone sits a single nucleotide away, making a read error possible. The CDR3 does not end in the conserved phenylalanine or tryptophan, so this is likely a read error. V is TRBV5-1 and J is TRBJ1-2; D uncertain. There are 13 residues in the CDR3. CDR1 SGHRS and CDR2 YFSETQ come from the germline V gene. The V end was cut by 0 bases, the J end by 6 bases, with 9 bases between. This chain's CDR3 is CASSLDGWNGYTL. CDR3 DNA: TGCGCCAGCAGCTTGGATGGGTGGAATGGCTACACCTTA.

This clonotype was seen ten or more times. This rearrangement joins TRBV11-2 to TRBJ2-7; D is perhaps TRBD2 (5 bases). Deletions cut 1 base from V and 3 bases from J, with 10 bases between. The CDR3 has 14 amino acids. The germline V gene has CDR1 SGHAT and CDR2 FQNNGV. CDR3 DNA sequence: TGTGCCAGCAGCTTAGCGGGGTTCCACTACGAGCAGTACTTC. Translating gives CASSLAGFHYEQYF.

The V call is TRBV24-1, the J call TRBJ2-3, with 8 positions matching TRBD2. Germline CDR1 KGHDR, CDR2 SFDVKD. This CDR3 spans 18 amino acids. V lost 4 bases, J lost 2 bases, and 13 bases stayed unmatched. The CDR3 DNA follows: TGTGCCACCAGTGAGACCCCTCGTTTAGCGGGGACCACAGATACGCAGTATTTT. Protein product: CATSETPRLAGTTDTQYF.